The clone carrying this TCR beta chain has just one count. The antigen is unknown. Sequencing was performed with immunoSEQ multiplex PCR; in TCRdb, only in-frame clones are kept and a portion is missing. The sample lists more than 110,000 clones, about 92% occurring once. Trimming left V 5 bases short and J 8 bases short, with 6 bases between. CDR1 MNHEY and CDR2 SMNVEV come from the germline V gene (reference sequence). This CDR3 has 11 residues. This entry is derived from a study of T cell responses to AZD1222 COVID-19 vaccine. Study observations and caveats: Following two doses of AZD1222, Spike-specific TCR breadth and depth rose. Most donors were white British, females outnumbered males, and clonal diversity was possibly underestimated.

This clonotype was obtained from an adult who received the AZD1222 COVID-19 vaccine. Specimen: peripheral blood, collected 28 days after the second AZD1222 dose. The V gene is TRBV27, the J gene TRBJ1-4; no clear D. CDR3 nucleotide sequence: TGTGCCAGCAGTGAAGGGGAAAAACTGTTTTTT. It encodes CASSEGEKLFF.